This T cell receptor (beta chain) is from a study of blood T cell repertoires in COVID-19 (TCRdb year 2020). The study in broad terms: The collaborator samples originated in the United States, Italy and Spain and spanned the acute and convalescent phases of COVID-19. The material from the prospective study consisted of cDNA or gDNA derived from T cells, B-cell-depleted T cells, or PBMCs. The dataset comprised deeply sampled blood TCRbeta repertoires from subjects exposed to, actively infected with, or recovered from COVID-19. The repertoires were released in a freely available public database intended as a resource for research on the immune response to SARS-CoV-2. Samples were obtained from the ongoing ImmuneRACE study (first 160 participants) and from 1,200 or so subjects provided by 6 global collaborators. A de-identified subject ID, COVID-19 status, age in years and sex were almost always included in the sample metadata. Where HLA class I and class II types were available, the types were taken from metadata supplied by the sample provider, not from assay-based typing.

As to this clone: Its antigen is currently not known. No base qualities exist here, and no much larger clone lies one base off it.

What the authors observed across the whole study: The quantity of clinical and demographic metadata differed by source and by participant and was supplied without curation.

Collaborating institutions collected whole blood in K2EDTA tubes following their own protocols. Collaborator samples were shipped for TCRbeta analysis as frozen whole blood, isolated PBMCs, or DNA extracted from either sample type. The immunoSEQ Assay, a bias-controlled multiplex PCR, was used to amplify TCRbeta CDR3 regions from genomic DNA. On the authors' methods: The number of nucleated cells in each sample was estimated by amplification of reference gene primers within the assay. To quantify the absolute abundance of each unique TCRbeta CDR3 rearrangement, sequence reads were collapsed and filtered. For each sample, productive Simpson clonality was calculated by taking the square root of Simpson's diversity index across productive rearrangements. TCRdb took this table from immuneACCESS and kept in-frame rearrangements with V and J called. Such tables lack part of the clones; where checked against another copy, unresolved V genes explain under half of the gap, and the rest is unexplained. V, J and clone size derive from that table, while D and trimming were established from the DNA sequence. This sample comprises 250,000 or so clones, 70% to 90% of them detected only once. The ten largest clonotypes hold 3% to 3.5% of the sample.

From a lookup of the germline V gene, CDR1 and CDR2 are MNHEY and SVGAGI. Between the V and J ends, shortened by 6 bases and 0 bases respectively, the junction contains 6 bases. From its cysteine to its phenylalanine, the CDR3 spans 13 amino acids. Only CDR3 DNA is held: 39 bases, read in frame from base 1. The chain uses TRBV6-5 and TRBJ1-3, with the identity of the D gene unclear. This sequence originates from a man aged 18 to 30 with active or convalescent COVID-19. The sequencing input was peripheral blood. CDR3 protein: CASRRNSGNTIYF. The DNA sequence follows: TGTGCCAGCAGGAGAAACTCTGGAAACACCATATATTTT.